One and the same sample provided the 30 T cell receptor beta chains below, sequenced in a study of PD-L1 blockade in urothelial cancer. The time point denotes: peripheral blood 6 weeks after treatment start. TCRdb keeps only in-frame clones here, not all; method: immunoSEQ multiplex PCR. The table has over 100,000 clones, 75% to 95% seen once; the top ten hold 3% to 4.5%. Material: PBMCs, obtained around atezolizumab (anti-PD-L1) treatment. Every receptor here comes from a man between 60 and 70 years old with urothelial cancer.

The chain combines TRBV6-1 with TRBJ2-3; no clear D gene. Germline lookup yields CDR1 MNHNS and CDR2 SASEGT. Trimming shortened V by 2 bases and J by 8 bases, and 5 bases separated the two germline ends. This CDR3 spans 11 amino acids. DNA of the CDR3: TGTGCCAGCAGTGAACTAGGTACGCAGTATTTT. This sequence encodes CASSELGTQYF.

This chain uses TRBV21-1 with TRBJ2-7; the tabulated D call, TRBD1, remains unverified against the DNA. TRBV21-1 is assigned pseudogene status. The CDR3 spans 14 residues. CDR3 protein: CASSKDRPSYEQYF. CDR3 in DNA: TGTGCCAGCAGCAAAGACAGGCCCTCCTACGAGCAGTACTTC.

The DNA of the CDR3 is TGTGCCAGCAGACCTGGACTAGCGGGAGCCTACAATGAGCAGTTCTTC. As protein: CASRPGLAGAYNEQFF. The gene calls are TRBV11-2 and TRBJ2-1, with TRBD2 identical over 13 bases. Unmatched junction bases numbered 4, after V lost 6 bases and J lost 2 bases. The CDR3 runs 16 residues. CDR1 and CDR2 from the germline V gene are SGHAT and FQNNGV.

The rearrangement uses TRBV19 and TRBJ2-3; 9 bases agree with TRBD2. This CDR3 contains 13 residues. The ends lost 7 bases at V and 1 base at J; junction bases unmatched: 0. From germline, CDR1 is LNHDA and CDR2 SQIVND (reference sequence). The DNA for the CDR3 is TGTGCCAGTACTAGCGGGGGCACAGATACGCAGTATTTT. It is translated as CASTSGGTDTQYF.

This clone was seen more than once but under ten times. The J gene is TRBJ2-7, the V gene TRBV4-2, with a tentative D call TRBD1 (6 bases). Germline-derived CDR1 and CDR2 are LGHNA and YNFKEQ. The V end lost 2 bases, the J end lost 3 bases, and 11 bases lay between the germline ends. The CDR3 contains 14 residues. CDR3 nucleotides: TGTGCCAGCAGCCAAAGCCAACAGGGCTACGAGCAGTACTTC. It specifies CASSQSQQGYEQYF.

The J gene is TRBJ2-2, the V gene TRBV9, with D possibly being TRBD2 (6 bases). Trimming removed 2 bases from V and 7 bases from J, with 15 bases in between. This CDR3 is 15 amino acids long. Looked up from germline, CDR1 is SGDLS and CDR2 is YYNGEE. The CDR3 protein is CASSVDWGDHGELFF. The CDR3, as DNA: TGTGCCAGCAGCGTCGACTGGGGGGACCACGGGGAGCTGTTTTTT.

V gene TRBV7-8 combines with J gene TRBJ1-5; D is unclear. Germline V CDR1 and CDR2: SGHVS, FQNEAQ. V lost 4 bases and J 4 bases, leaving 11 bases between the germline ends. This CDR3 is built from 14 residues. CDR3 DNA: TGTGCCAGCAGCTCCGGAGGGCGAAATCAGCCCCAGCATTTT. Protein sequence: CASSSGGRNQPQHF.

The chain couples TRBV29-1 to TRBJ2-1; D gene uncertain. V was pared by 4 bases and J by 4 bases, with 11 bases between. Germline V lookup: CDR1 SQVTM, CDR2 ANQGSEA. This CDR3 comprises 13 residues. The CDR3 is CSVAADSYNEQFF. The DNA for the CDR3 is TGCAGCGTTGCGGCGGATTCTTACAATGAGCAGTTCTTC.

Only a few counts were recorded for this clone. V and J are TRBV2 and TRBJ2-5, with 8 bases matching TRBD1. The germline CDR1 and CDR2 sequences are SNHLY and FYNNEI. The CDR3 contains 17 residues. The trim removed 5 bases at V and 4 bases at J, leaving 15 bases unmatched. The CDR3 DNA follows: TGTGCCAGCAGTCAATGGCCCCAGGGGGCGCAGGGAGAGACCCAGTACTTC. Translated: CASSQWPQGAQGETQYF.

V gene TRBV30 combines with J gene TRBJ2-3, with D maybe TRBD1 (5 bases). The V and J ends lost 4 bases and 3 bases respectively, with 23 bases between them. Germline V gene lookup returns CDR1 GTSNPN and CDR2 SVGIG (reference sequence). The CDR3 length is 17 residues. CDR3 DNA sequence: TGTGCCTGGACCACCTCCGGAGCGCCAGGGCGGACAGATACGCAGTATTTT. This encodes CAWTTSGAPGRTDTQYF.

This rearrangement joins TRBV5-1 to TRBJ2-7, with 13 bases matching TRBD2. The ends lost 4 bases at V and 6 bases at J; junction bases unmatched: 10. CDR1 and CDR2 from the germline V gene are SGHRS and YFSETQ. The CDR3 is 16 residues long. The chain's CDR3 is CASSPEWTSGRSEQYF. CDR3 nucleotides: TGCGCCAGCAGCCCGGAGTGGACTAGCGGGAGAAGCGAGCAGTACTTC.

The V and J genes are TRBV5-1 and TRBJ2-5, with D perhaps TRBD1 (6 bases). Per the germline V gene, CDR1 is SGHRS and CDR2 is YFSETQ. This CDR3 has 14 amino acids. Between the trimmed V and J ends, which lost 3 bases and 2 bases, there was a span of 11 bases. The DNA for the CDR3 is TGCGCCAGCAGCTCGGGGACATCTCAAGAGACCCAGTACTTC. Residues: CASSSGTSQETQYF.

The J gene is TRBJ2-7, the V gene TRBV11-2; 8 nucleotides line up with TRBD2. CDR3 size: 15 residues. Unmatched junction bases numbered 7, after V lost 4 bases and J lost 2 bases. Germline values: CDR1 SGHAT, CDR2 FQNNGV. The CDR3 DNA sequence: TGTGCCAGCAGCTCTCTGACGGGAGGGACCTACGAGCAGTACTTC. It translates to CASSSLTGGTYEQYF.

The chain is built from TRBV7-9 and TRBJ2-5; D unclear. CDR3 size: 14 residues. Germline V lookup: CDR1 SEHNR, CDR2 FQNEAQ (reference sequence). V was cut by 6 bases and J by 0 bases, with 11 bases left in between. The CDR3, as DNA: TGTGCCAGCAGTCCTAGTCGGGACCAAGAGACCCAGTACTTC. Translation gives CASSPSRDQETQYF.

V is TRBV5-1 and J is TRBJ1-1, with D maybe TRBD1 (6 bases). V was clipped by 2 bases and J by 1 base, with 12 bases between them. The CDR3 has 15 residues. Germline CDR1 and CDR2: SGHRS and YFSETQ. CDR3 sequence (DNA): TGCGCCAGCAGCTTATTACAGGGTGCGAACACTGAAGCTTTCTTT. It translates to CASSLLQGANTEAFF.

Concerning this clone: Other DNA sequences in the same sample also yield this CDR3. This chain joins TRBV18 and TRBJ2-2, with TRBD1 identical over 7 bases. Germline V gene lookup returns CDR1 KGHSH and CDR2 LQKENI. Losses at the gene ends were 2 bases for V and 5 bases for J; bases not matched to a gene: 8. This CDR3 region has 16 residues. CDR3 sequence reads: CASSPSDRVRTGELFF. The DNA for the CDR3 is TGTGCCAGCTCACCATCTGACAGGGTTAGGACCGGGGAGCTGTTTTTT.

The V gene is TRBV30, the J gene TRBJ2-7; TRBD1 agrees at 12 bases. The J segment lost 0 bases and the V segment lost 8 bases, leaving 8 bases of the junction unmatched. CDR1 GTSNPN and CDR2 SVGIG come from the germline V gene (reference sequence). The CDR3 loop spans 15 amino acids. CDR3 coding DNA: TGTGCCGGGGGACAGGGGGCAGGGAGCTCCTACGAGCAGTACTTC. It codes for CAGGQGAGSSYEQYF.

V gene TRBV19 combines with J gene TRBJ2-3; 11 bases are shared with TRBD1. V trimming: 1 base; J trimming: 3 bases; junction bases outside the gene matches: 3. Per germline, CDR1 LNHDA and CDR2 SQIVND (reference sequence). The length of the CDR3 is 16 residues. DNA for the CDR3: TGTGCCAGTAGTATAGGAGGGACAGGGGGAACAGATACGCAGTATTTT. Protein product: CASSIGGTGGTDTQYF.

The J gene is TRBJ2-2, the V gene TRBV4-3, with 7 bases aligning to TRBD1. Germline assignment: CDR1 LGHNA and CDR2 YSLEER. V shed 0 bases, J shed 7 bases, and the junction held 8 bases outside the gene matches. This CDR3 region has 16 residues. The CDR3 DNA sequence: TGCGCCAGCAGCCAAGAGGCTAGGGGGCAGGACGGGGAGCTGTTTTTT. This sequence encodes CASSQEARGQDGELFF.

The chain carries TRBV15 and TRBJ1-2; D uncertain. V dropped 0 bases and J dropped 0 bases, with 26 bases sitting between them. This CDR3 comprises 21 residues. The germline V gene has CDR1 LNHNV and CDR2 YYDKDF (reference sequence). As DNA, the CDR3 is TGTGCCACCAGCAGAGATAACGGCCGGGGAAAGAGCCAAGATTCTAACTATGGCTACACCTTC. This encodes CATSRDNGRGKSQDSNYGYTF.

This chain links TRBV28 with TRBJ2-7; TRBD1 aligns across 7 bases. The junction had 9 bases not matched to a gene; V was cut back by 5 bases and J by 2 bases. CDR1 and CDR2 from the germline V gene are MDHEN and SYDVKM. CDR3 length: 15 amino acids. In nucleotides, the CDR3 is TGTGCCAGCAGTGGGGCGTGGGACAGAGCCTACGAGCAGTACTTC. Its translation is CASSGAWDRAYEQYF. Looking up the rest from reference TRBV28 and TRBJ2-7 gives the full variable domain: DVKVTQSSRYLVKRTGEKVFLECVQDMDHENMFWYRQDPGLGLRLIYFSYDVKMKEKGDIPEGYSVSREKKERFSLILESASTNQTSMYLCASSGAWDRAYEQYFGPGTRLTVT.

The rearrangement uses TRBV4-2 and TRBJ2-3; D is unresolved. Trimming removed 0 bases from V and 4 bases from J, with 5 bases in between. The V gene's germline CDR1 is LGHNA and CDR2 YNFKEQ. The CDR3 is 13 residues long. In DNA, the CDR3 is TGTGCCAGCAGCCAAGAGGTAGCAGATACGCAGTATTTT. Translated: CASSQEVADTQYF.

The chain combines TRBV7-9 with TRBJ2-2; unclear D gene. CDR1 is SEHNR and CDR2 is FQNEAQ in the germline V gene (reference sequence). The V end was cut by 3 bases, the J end by 6 bases, with 8 bases between. The CDR3 length is 13 residues. CDR3 protein: CASSFGLAGELFF. CDR3 coding DNA: TGTGCCAGCAGCTTTGGGCTGGCCGGGGAGCTGTTTTTT.

V and J are TRBV9 and TRBJ2-1, with D maybe TRBD1 (6 bases). The germline V gene has CDR1 SGDLS and CDR2 YYNGEE. CDR3 size: 15 residues. V was clipped by 4 bases and J by 5 bases, with 16 bases between them. CDR3 protein: CASSPGKRQDNEQFF. DNA of the CDR3: TGTGCCAGCAGCCCCGGCAAGAGACAGGACAATGAGCAGTTCTTC. Full variable domain (outside the CDR3, taken from reference TRBV9 and TRBJ2-1): DSGVTQTPKHLITATGQRVTLRCSPRSGDLSVYWYQQSLDQGLQFLIQYYNGEERAKGNILERFSAQQFPDLHSELNLSSLELGDSALYFCASSPGKRQDNEQFFGPGTRLTVL.

The V and J genes are TRBV30 and TRBJ1-5, with a possible D match to TRBD1 (5 bases). The CDR3 sequence is 13 residues long. V gave up 4 bases and J gave up 4 bases, with 11 bases separating them. The germline V gene encodes CDR1 GTSNPN and CDR2 SVGIG (reference sequence). CDR3 sequence: CAWTGNMNQPQHF. The CDR3 nucleotides read TGTGCCTGGACAGGGAACATGAATCAGCCCCAGCATTTT.

This clone has only one observation. The genes are TRBV11-2 and TRBJ2-2; TRBD2 agrees at 10 bases. Trimming took 4 bases from V and 1 from J; bases not matched to a gene: 3. The CDR3 extends over 16 amino acids. Germline V gives CDR1 SGHAT, CDR2 FQNNGV. CDR3 region: CASSSRTSGNTGELFF. The CDR3 DNA reads as TGTGCCAGCAGCTCACGGACTAGCGGGAACACCGGGGAGCTGTTTTTT.

The chain recombines TRBV30 with TRBJ1-2; 8 bases are a match to TRBD1. This CDR3 is 17 amino acids long. J was trimmed by 5 bases and V by 2 bases; bases with no gene match: 16. Germline V gives CDR1 GTSNPN, CDR2 SVGIG (reference sequence). In DNA form, the CDR3 reads TGTGCCTGGAGTAACCAGGGGGCAGTCGACCTTCGGTATGGCTACACCTTC. Its protein is CAWSNQGAVDLRYGYTF.

CDR3 bases: TGTGCCACCTCGAAAGAAGGGAGAACCTACAATGAGCAGTTCTTC. Its translation: CATSKEGRTYNEQFF. The chain has TRBV2 and TRBJ2-1; tentative D call: TRBD2 (5 bases). With 10 bases removed from V and 2 bases from J, the gap between germline ends came to 18 bases. Germline V gene data show CDR1 as SNHLY and CDR2 as FYNNEI. This CDR3 has 15 residues.

V gene TRBV5-6 combines with J gene TRBJ1-3; D remains unclear. This CDR3 contains 12 residues. The germline V gene has CDR1 SGHDT and CDR2 YYEEEE. Trimming left V 3 bases short and J 4 bases short, with 5 bases between. DNA for the CDR3: TGTGCCAGCAGCTGGGCGGGAAACACCATATATTTT. It yields the protein CASSWAGNTIYF.

This rearrangement joins TRBV6-5 to TRBJ2-1; 8 positions agree with TRBD2. CDR3 length equals 13 residues. From germline, CDR1 is MNHEY and CDR2 SVGAGI. V dropped 8 bases and J dropped 7; count of bases not matched to a gene: 7. The CDR3 bases are TGTGCCAGCCGTGGGACTAGATTGAATGAGCAGTTCTTC. This translates into CASRGTRLNEQFF.